This T cell receptor beta chain was found in a study of cytomegalovirus exposure and HLA in healthy donors. Findings and limits, study-wide: About 90% or about 30% of the time was how often most TCR beta V segments were productive, according to an earlier analysis. In a later analysis, TCR beta V- and J-gene trimming was associated with a missense DCLRE1C variant.

V lost 2 bases and J 6 bases, leaving 11 bases between the germline ends. CDR1 MNHEY and CDR2 SMNVEV come from the germline V gene (reference sequence). This CDR3 has 13 amino acids. The PCR used 60 Vbeta and 13 Jbeta primers. Method: immunoSEQ multiplex PCR; TCRdb's copy keeps in-frame clones and lacks some. Of more than 95,000 clones listed, under 85% were seen once; the top ten hold 13% to 15%. As regards this clone: Its target is not known.

The V gene is TRBV27, the J gene TRBJ2-7, with a tentative D call TRBD1 (5 bases). Sequences were obtained from PBMCs. This TCR was recovered from a woman in her 70s in good health and CMV-seropositive. In DNA form, the CDR3 reads TGTGCCAGCAGTTTAAACAGTAGGGGCGAGCAGTACTTC. This translates into CASSLNSRGEQYF.